This TCR beta chain was recorded in a study of blood T cells in healthy people across ages. Study conclusions and caveats: Older age coincided with a roughly linear decline in TCR beta diversity per million T cells. Researchers deemed the diversity estimates from one million T cells underestimates.

This CDR3 is built from 14 residues. Per germline, CDR1 SQVTM and CDR2 ANQGSEA. V trimming: 3 bases; J trimming: 7 bases; junction bases outside the gene matches: 9. A J-beta primer mix and a sample-barcoded 5' primer were used in a second PCR of about 7 to 12 cycles. TCRdb re-derived calls from the 5' RACE reads in MiXCR, one entry per CDR3 protein. Here the sample spans almost 1 million distinct CDR3 sequences, roughly 51% being singletons. Roughly 9.2 milliliters was the volume of peripheral blood drawn from each donor. In regard to this clonotype: Its specificity is not known.

This chain uses TRBV29-1 with TRBJ2-5; 9 nucleotides line up with TRBD1. Sequenced: blood. The sequence came from a woman aged 60-75 years in good health. DNA for the CDR3: TGCAGCGTTGACACAGGGGGCCGCTATGGGACCCAGTACTTC. It encodes CSVDTGGRYGTQYF.